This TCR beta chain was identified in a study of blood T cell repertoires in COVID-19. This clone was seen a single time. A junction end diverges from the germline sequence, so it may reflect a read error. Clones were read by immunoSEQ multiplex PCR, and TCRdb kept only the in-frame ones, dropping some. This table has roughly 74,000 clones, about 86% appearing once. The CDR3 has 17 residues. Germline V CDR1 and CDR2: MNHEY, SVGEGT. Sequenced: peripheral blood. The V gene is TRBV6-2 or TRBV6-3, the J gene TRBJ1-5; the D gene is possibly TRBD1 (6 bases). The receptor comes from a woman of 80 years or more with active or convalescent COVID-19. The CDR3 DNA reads TGTGCCGGCAGTTACACAGGACAGTCTTATGGCAATCAGCCCCAGCATTTT. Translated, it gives CAGSYTGQSYGNQPQHF.